One and the same sample provided the 24 T cell receptor beta chains below, sequenced in a study of Ad26.COV2.S vaccination and SARS-CoV-2 variants. Noted treatment: about 20 received Ad26.COV2.S at low or high dose, single or two shots; roughly five received placebo; per-sample allocation not given. Day 63 following the first vaccine or placebo injection was when the samples were taken. Sequenced by immunoSEQ multiplex PCR; TCRdb stores in-frame clones only, minus some. The repertoire holds 380,000 or so clones, with about 85% as singletons. The material sequenced was peripheral blood, taken in a trial of Ad26.COV2.S vaccine versus placebo. These receptors were obtained from a person aged 18 to 59 who received the Ad26.COV2.S COVID-19 vaccine or a placebo.

This clone appeared a single time. This chain uses TRBV19 with TRBJ1-3; 9 nucleotides align to TRBD1. The CDR3 totals 14 residues. The V segment lost 6 bases and the J segment 4 bases; nucleotides outside the gene matches: 4. Looked up from germline, CDR1 is LNHDA and CDR2 is SQIVND (reference sequence). The CDR3 loop reads CASRSDRGGNTIYF. The CDR3 DNA reads as TGTGCCAGTAGATCGGACAGGGGCGGAAACACCATATATTTT. Together with reference TRBV19 and TRBJ1-3, the CDR3 gives the full variable domain: DGGITQSPKYLFRKEGQNVTLSCEQNLNHDAMYWYRQDPGQGLRLIYYSQIVNDFQKGDIAEGYSVSREKKESFPLTVTSAQKNPTAFYLCASRSDRGGNTIYFGEGSWLTVV.

This clone appeared once. Additional DNA sequences in this sample encode the identical CDR3. This chain joins TRBV7-2 and TRBJ1-5; TRBD1 aligns across 10 bases. Germline V gene lookup returns CDR1 SGHTA and CDR2 FQGNSA. The CDR3 runs to 15 residues. With V trimmed by 5 bases and J by 6 bases, 7 bases remained unmatched. The CDR3 DNA reads TGTGCCAGCAGCACCCGACAGGGGGCCGGTCAGCCCCAGCATTTT. Translated: CASSTRQGAGQPQHF.

This rearrangement joins TRBV6-1 to TRBJ2-7; D is ambiguous. Germline V gives CDR1 MNHNS, CDR2 SASEGT. Trimming took off 1 base at V and 2 bases at J, with 6 bases between the two ends. This CDR3 is built from 13 residues. Here the CDR3 reads CASSEDSTYEQYF. In DNA form, the CDR3 reads TGTGCCAGCAGTGAAGACTCTACCTACGAGCAGTACTTC.

The chain combines TRBV6-5 with TRBJ1-2, with TRBD1 matching 8 bases. Germline V CDR1 and CDR2: MNHEY, SVGAGI. The CDR3 covers 15 residues. V lost 7 bases to trimming and J lost 6 bases; unmatched junction nucleotides: 13. The CDR3 coding sequence is TGTGCCAGCACTTTAAGCGGGACAGGCCTAGATGGCTACACCTTC. Its protein is CASTLSGTGLDGYTF.

The chain employs TRBV19 and TRBJ2-7; perhaps TRBD1 as D (5 bases). The CDR3 consists of 14 residues. Germline V lookup: CDR1 LNHDA, CDR2 SQIVND (reference sequence). Trimming left V 1 base short and J 4 bases short, with 11 bases between. The CDR3 sequence is CASSIVDRTYEQYF. The CDR3 DNA reads as TGTGCCAGTAGTATAGTAGACAGAACTTACGAGCAGTACTTC.

The DNA of the CDR3 is TGTGCCACCAGCAGAGATTTGGTGGGCAGCACAGATACGCAGTATTTT. Protein: CATSRDLVGSTDTQYF. The chain has TRBV15 and TRBJ2-3; D ambiguous. Germline-derived CDR1 and CDR2 are LNHNV and YYDKDF (reference sequence). The CDR3 runs 16 residues. V was clipped by 0 bases and J by 0 bases, with 10 bases between them.

This chain connects TRBV7-2 to TRBJ1-2; 9 bases are shared with TRBD1. Germline CDR1 SGHTA, CDR2 FQGNSA. J gave up 4 bases and V 5 bases, and 8 bases lay outside the gene matches. The CDR3 consists of 15 residues. In DNA form, the CDR3 reads TGTGCCAGCAGCCAAGACGGACAGGGGTTCTATGGCTACACCTTC. Protein sequence: CASSQDGQGFYGYTF. Full variable domain (outside the CDR3, taken from reference TRBV7-2 and TRBJ1-2): GAGVSQSPSNKVTEKGKDVELRCDPISGHTALYWYRQSLGQGLEFLIYFQGNSAPDKSGLPSDRFSAERTGGSVSTLTIQRTQQEDSAVYLCASSQDGQGFYGYTFGSGTRLTVV.

This rearrangement joins TRBV28 to TRBJ2-5; TRBD1 aligns across 9 bases. The CDR3 spans 15 residues. Germline V gene lookup returns CDR1 MDHEN and CDR2 SYDVKM. J lost 6 bases, V lost 2 bases, and 7 bases had no gene match. The CDR3 region has the DNA TGTGCCAGCAGTTTACCGGGACAGGGTAGTAAGACCCAGTACTTC. This gives the protein CASSLPGQGSKTQYF.

V and J are TRBV28 and TRBJ2-3; D possibly corresponds to TRBD2 (6 bases). In germline, CDR1 is MDHEN, CDR2 SYDVKM. The CDR3 extends over 11 amino acids. Trimming cost V 8 bases and J 6 bases, with 9 bases left between them. The chain's CDR3 is CASRGGDTQYF. CDR3 nucleotides: TGTGCCAGCCGTGGGGGGGATACGCAGTATTTT.

A few counts support this clone. This chain links TRBV6-2 or TRBV6-3 with TRBJ1-3, with D unclear. Germline V gene sequence: CDR1 MNHEY, CDR2 SVGEGT. The CDR3 runs 14 residues. V dropped 5 bases and J dropped 0 bases, with 8 bases sitting between them. CDR3 in DNA: TGTGCCAGCAGTCTCCTAATCTCTGGAAACACCATATATTTT. Protein: CASSLLISGNTIYF.

The chain employs TRBV7-8 and TRBJ2-3; 11 bases agree with TRBD2. The CDR3 extends over 19 amino acids. The germline V gene has CDR1 SGHVS and CDR2 FQNEAQ. V gave up 8 bases and J gave up 2 bases; unmatched junction bases: 18. This CDR3 is CASPPEFAASGGTTDTQYF. The CDR3 nucleotides read TGTGCCAGCCCTCCGGAGTTTGCGGCTAGCGGGGGGACCACAGATACGCAGTATTTT. The full variable domain, with the rest looked up from reference TRBV7-8 and TRBJ2-3, is GAGVSQSPRYKVAKRGQDVALRCDPISGHVSLFWYQQALGQGPEFLTYFQNEAQLDKSGLPSDRFFAERPEGSVSTLKIQRTQQEDSAVYLCASPPEFAASGGTTDTQYFGPGTRLTVL.

This rearrangement joins TRBV19 to TRBJ2-3; possibly TRBD1 for D (8 bases). CDR3 length: 15 residues. The V gene lost 8 bases and the J gene lost 1 base, with 16 bases spanning the gap. The germline V gene encodes CDR1 LNHDA and CDR2 SQIVND (reference sequence). CDR3 sequence: CASGTGGVGTDTQYF. CDR3 nucleotide sequence: TGTGCCAGTGGTACAGGGGGGGTCGGCACAGATACGCAGTATTTT.

V is TRBV7-9 and J is TRBJ2-7, with D possibly called TRBD1 or TRBD2 (5 bases each). Germline CDR1 reads SEHNR; CDR2 reads FQNEAQ (reference sequence). The CDR3 has 15 residues. The ends were cut back, 5 bases at V and 1 base at J, with 15 bases in the middle. The CDR3 coding sequence is TGTGCCAGCAGCATAGGGGACGGCCGATCCTACGAGCAGTACTTC. Translation gives CASSIGDGRSYEQYF.

The chain combines TRBV3-1 (or the pseudogene TRBV3-2) with TRBJ1-5, with TRBD1 matching over 8 bases. The junction had 1 base not matched to a gene; V was cut back by 4 bases and J by 5 bases. The CDR3 has 13 amino acids. The germline V gene encodes CDR1 LGHDT and CDR2 YNNKEL (reference sequence). The CDR3 region is CASSPDRDQPQHF. The CDR3 nucleotides are TGTGCCAGCAGCCCGGACAGGGATCAGCCCCAGCATTTT.

The rearrangement joins TRBV28 to TRBJ2-7; no clear D. V was cut by 2 bases and J by 2 bases, with 4 bases left in between. Germline V CDR1 and CDR2: MDHEN, SYDVKM. CDR3 length equals 12 residues. Written as DNA, the CDR3 is TGTGCCAGCAGTTTAGAAGCCTACGAGCAGTACTTC. Translating it yields CASSLEAYEQYF.

A word on this clone: The sample carries other DNA sequences with the same CDR3. J is TRBJ2-7 and V is TRBV12-3 or TRBV12-4; perhaps TRBD1 as D (5 bases). The CDR3 runs to 12 residues. Trimming pared 5 bases from V and 3 bases from J, leaving 8 bases between. The CDR3 coding sequence is TGTGCCAGCAGTCCCGACAGCTACGAGCAGTACTTC. Translation gives CASSPDSYEQYF.

This clone was recorded once. The rearrangement uses TRBV6-2 or TRBV6-3 and TRBJ2-7; D might be TRBD1 or TRBD2, each matching 5 bases. The V and J ends lost 4 bases and 5 bases respectively, with 15 bases between them. There are 14 residues in the CDR3. Germline values: CDR1 MNHEY, CDR2 SVGEGT. CDR3 sequence: CASSSYEGTHEQYF. CDR3 DNA sequence: TGTGCCAGCAGTTCCTACGAAGGGACCCACGAGCAGTACTTC.

This clone has only one observation. The V gene is TRBV29-1, the J gene TRBJ2-4; D gene ambiguous. The germline V gene encodes CDR1 SQVTM and CDR2 ANQGSEA. Trimming took 5 bases from V and 6 from J, leaving 8 bases between them. The CDR3 totals 11 residues. This CDR3 is CSVKLRNIQYF. The CDR3, as DNA: TGCAGCGTTAAGCTCAGAAACATTCAGTACTTC.

V and J are TRBV29-1 and TRBJ2-6; no reliable D call. The ends were cut back, 3 bases at V and 4 bases at J, with 10 bases in the middle. The CDR3 covers 14 residues. Germline V lookup: CDR1 SQVTM, CDR2 ANQGSEA. The CDR3 bases are TGCAGCGTTGAGGGTTTCAGCGGGGCCAACGTCCTGACTTTC. Its translation: CSVEGFSGANVLTF.

Only one count was recorded for this clone. An end of the junction differs from the germline gene, which may be a read error. The V call is TRBV5-1, the J call TRBJ1-1, with D perhaps matching TRBD1 (6 bases). The CDR3 is 12 residues long. The germline gives CDR1 SGHRS, CDR2 YFSETQ. The CDR3 DNA sequence: TGCGCCAGCAGCGATTCAAGGGGGGCCTTAACCTTT. It specifies CASSDSRGALTF.

The chain uses TRBV5-1 and TRBJ2-7; D not certain. The CDR3 length is 13 residues. Germline V gene lookup returns CDR1 SGHRS and CDR2 YFSETQ. V was trimmed by 4 bases and J by 3 bases, leaving 11 bases between them. Here the CDR3 reads CASSGGDNYEQYF. CDR3 in DNA: TGCGCCAGCAGCGGTGGGGATAACTACGAGCAGTACTTC.

This chain links TRBV27 with TRBJ1-4, with D tentatively TRBD1 (5 bases). The V and J ends lost 5 bases and 8 bases respectively, with 18 bases between them. CDR1 MNHEY and CDR2 SMNVEV come from the germline V gene (reference sequence). The CDR3 consists of 15 residues. The CDR3 nucleotides read TGTGCCAGCAGTCCCAGGTTCGGGGGTAGGGAAAAACTGTTTTTT. Translation gives CASSPRFGGREKLFF.

This rearrangement joins TRBV2 to TRBJ1-5; no definite D call. Trimming cost V 1 base and J 6 bases, with 10 bases left between them. From germline, CDR1 is SNHLY and CDR2 FYNNEI. This CDR3 spans 14 amino acids. The CDR3 sequence: CASSEGDWSQPQHF. CDR3 DNA sequence: TGTGCCAGCAGTGAAGGGGATTGGTCTCAGCCCCAGCATTTT.

The gene calls are TRBV19 and TRBJ2-1, with D possibly matching TRBD2 (6 bases). Trimming pared 6 bases from V and 0 bases from J, leaving 12 bases between. The CDR3 runs to 15 residues. CDR1 LNHDA and CDR2 SQIVND come from the germline V gene (reference sequence). The CDR3 nucleotides are TGTGCCAGTAGGGCTTCCGGGAGCTCCTACAATGAGCAGTTCTTC. Translated, it gives CASRASGSSYNEQFF.